Sequencing of this T cell receptor beta chain was carried out in a study of T-cell reconstitution after alpha-beta-depleted transplantation in children. Using unique molecular identifiers, the investigators prepared the TCRbeta library. TCRdb itself ran the PCR reads through MiXCR, one entry per CDR3 protein. The sample yields a few hundred thousand distinct CDR3 sequences, 20% to 30% seen once. The table lists this clonotype with a few counts. Its matching antigen is unknown. Overall study findings and caveats: Roughly two months post-transplant, alpha-beta T cells reportedly originated from several hundred graft clones that had expanded. It was newly produced T cells that mostly accounted for T-cell counts and diversity one year after transplant.

CDR1 is SQVTM, CDR2 ANQGSEA, per germline. V was pared by 8 bases and J by 2 bases, with 7 bases of the junction left unmatched. The CDR3 has 13 amino acids. Sequenced material: PBMCs, taken before TCRalphabeta/CD19-depleted stem cell transplant. This TCR was sampled from a boy under three years old with Wiskott-Aldrich syndrome, due to receive a stem cell transplant. The gene calls are TRBV29-1 and TRBJ2-3, with 7 bases matching TRBD1. The CDR3 bases are TGCAGCTTAAGGACAGGCGACACAGATACGCAGTATTTT. It specifies CSLRTGDTDTQYF.